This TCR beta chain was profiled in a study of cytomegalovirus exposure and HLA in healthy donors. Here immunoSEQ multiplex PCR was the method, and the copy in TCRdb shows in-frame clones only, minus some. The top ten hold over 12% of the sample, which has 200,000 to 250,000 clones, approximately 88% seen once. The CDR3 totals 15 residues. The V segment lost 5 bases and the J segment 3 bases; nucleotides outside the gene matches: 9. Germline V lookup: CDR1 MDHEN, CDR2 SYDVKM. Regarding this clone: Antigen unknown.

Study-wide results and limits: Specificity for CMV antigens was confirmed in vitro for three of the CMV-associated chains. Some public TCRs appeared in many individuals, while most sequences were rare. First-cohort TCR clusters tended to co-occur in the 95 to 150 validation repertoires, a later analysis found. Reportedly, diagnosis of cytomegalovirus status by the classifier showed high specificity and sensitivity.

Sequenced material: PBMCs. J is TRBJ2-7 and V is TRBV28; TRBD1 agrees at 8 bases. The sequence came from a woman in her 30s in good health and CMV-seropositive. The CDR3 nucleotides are TGTGCCAGCAGTGACCCCGGGACAGGAAACTACGAGCAGTACTTC. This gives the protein CASSDPGTGNYEQYF.